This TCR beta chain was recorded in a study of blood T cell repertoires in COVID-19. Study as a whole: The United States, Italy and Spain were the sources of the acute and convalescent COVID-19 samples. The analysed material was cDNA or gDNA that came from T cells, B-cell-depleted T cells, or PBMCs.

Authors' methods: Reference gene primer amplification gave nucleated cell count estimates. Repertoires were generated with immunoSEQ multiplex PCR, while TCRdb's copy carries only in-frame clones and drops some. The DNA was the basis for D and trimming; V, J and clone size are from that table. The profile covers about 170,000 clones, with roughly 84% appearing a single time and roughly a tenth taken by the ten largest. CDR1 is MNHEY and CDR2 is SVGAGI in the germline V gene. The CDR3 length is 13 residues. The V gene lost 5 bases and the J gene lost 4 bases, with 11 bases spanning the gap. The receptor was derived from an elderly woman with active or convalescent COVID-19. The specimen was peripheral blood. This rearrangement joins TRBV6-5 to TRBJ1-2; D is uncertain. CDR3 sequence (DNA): TGTGCCAGCAGTACCCCCGGGAGCTATGGCTACACCTTC. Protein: CASSTPGSYGYTF.